A selection of T cell receptor beta chains follows, all from one sample in a study of CD8 T cells in ankylosing spondylitis. TCRdb re-derived calls from the 5' RACE reads in MiXCR, one entry per CDR3 protein. Here the sample spans 300,000 to 400,000 distinct CDR3 sequences, about a fifth being singletons. Sequencing used blood, either unsorted or a sorted T cell fraction (not recorded which). These receptors came from a male donor with ankylosing spondylitis. Both conserved end residues are part of each CDR3. The D gene is left open where the match is weak. Where a row states a size, it is once, few, many or the class of an expanded clone; other rows omit it.

cdr3_aa: CASSELAENTGELFF; cdr3_nt: TGTGCCAGCAGTGAGCTAGCGGAGAACACCGGGGAGCTGTTTTTT; j_call: TRBJ2-2; clone_size: NA; d_call: TRBD2; v_call: TRBV2
cdr3_aa: CASSETGVAGELFF; cdr3_nt: TGTGCCAGCAGCGAGACAGGGGTTGCCGGGGAGCTGTTTTTT; j_call: TRBJ2-2; clone_size: NA; d_call: TRBD1; v_call: TRBV7-2
cdr3_aa: CASSMGGTGVYNEQFF; cdr3_nt: TGTGCCAGTAGTATGGGCGGGACAGGGGTCTACAATGAGCAGTTCTTC; j_call: TRBJ2-1; clone_size: NA; d_call: TRBD1; v_call: TRBV19
cdr3_aa: CASSSGTGLTDTQYF; cdr3_nt: TGTGCCAGCAGCTCAGGGACAGGGCTCACAGATACGCAGTATTTT; j_call: TRBJ2-3; clone_size: few; d_call: TRBD1; v_call: TRBV7-3
cdr3_aa: CSARDRGDEQFF; cdr3_nt: TGCAGTGCCCGGGACAGGGGAGATGAGCAGTTCTTC; j_call: TRBJ2-1; clone_size: few; d_call: TRBD1; v_call: TRBV20-1
cdr3_aa: CASRISQDPYTF; cdr3_nt: TGTGCCAGCAGAATTAGCCAGGATCCTTACACCTTC; j_call: TRBJ1-2; clone_size: NA; d_call: NA; v_call: TRBV7-2
cdr3_aa: CASSQDGSGELFF; cdr3_nt: TGTGCCAGCAGCCAAGATGGGTCCGGGGAGCTGTTTTTT; j_call: TRBJ2-2; clone_size: NA; d_call: NA; v_call: TRBV4-2
cdr3_aa: CASSQKLLAANEGFF; cdr3_nt: TGCGCCAGCAGCCAGAAACTACTAGCGGCTAATGAGGGGTTCTTC; j_call: TRBJ2-1; clone_size: NA; d_call: TRBD2; v_call: TRBV5-1
cdr3_aa: CASSLSQGVTEAFF; cdr3_nt: TGTGCCAGCAGCCTCTCGCAGGGGGTCACTGAAGCTTTCTTT; j_call: TRBJ1-1; clone_size: few; d_call: TRBD1; v_call: TRBV7-6
cdr3_aa: CASSPTSYRFNEQFF; cdr3_nt: TGTGCCAGCAGCCCGACTAGTTATCGATTCAATGAGCAGTTCTTC; j_call: TRBJ2-1; clone_size: few; d_call: NA; v_call: TRBV7-3
cdr3_aa: CAISESAGPETQYF; cdr3_nt: TGTGCCATCAGTGAGTCGGCAGGGCCAGAGACCCAGTACTTC; j_call: TRBJ2-5; clone_size: few; d_call: NA; v_call: TRBV10-3
cdr3_aa: CASSLRGGITGVDTGELFF; cdr3_nt: TGTGCCAGCAGCTTACGAGGAGGAATAACAGGGGTAGACACCGGGGAGCTGTTTTTT; j_call: TRBJ2-2; clone_size: few; d_call: TRBD1; v_call: TRBV9
cdr3_aa: CASSDLPGLANTGELFF; cdr3_nt: TGCGCCAGCAGCGACCTCCCGGGACTAGCTAACACCGGGGAGCTGTTTTTT; j_call: TRBJ2-2; clone_size: few; d_call: TRBD2; v_call: TRBV5-1
cdr3_aa: CASGSLAGAVGTQYF; cdr3_nt: TGTGCCAGCGGTTCACTAGCGGGAGCTGTGGGTACGCAGTATTTT; j_call: TRBJ2-3; clone_size: NA; d_call: TRBD2; v_call: TRBV6-5
cdr3_aa: CASSLMAGETQYF; cdr3_nt: TGTGCCAGCAGCTTAATGGCAGGGGAGACCCAGTACTTC; j_call: TRBJ2-5; clone_size: NA; d_call: NA; v_call: TRBV7-3
cdr3_aa: CASSKALCPRHLYEQYF; cdr3_nt: TGTGCCAGCAGCAAAGCGTTGTGTCCCAGGCATCTCTACGAGCAGTACTTC; j_call: TRBJ2-7; clone_size: few; d_call: NA; v_call: TRBV21-1
cdr3_aa: CASRGETARGTQYF; cdr3_nt: TGTGCCAGCAGGGGGGAGACAGCTCGGGGGACCCAGTACTTC; j_call: TRBJ2-5; clone_size: once; d_call: NA; v_call: TRBV2
cdr3_aa: CASSYSNARGIQETQYF; cdr3_nt: TGTGCCAGCAGTTACTCGAACGCCAGGGGGATTCAAGAGACCCAGTACTTC; j_call: TRBJ2-5; clone_size: NA; d_call: TRBD1; v_call: TRBV6-5
cdr3_aa: CASSSPGQLRVQYF; cdr3_nt: TGTGCCAGCAGTTCGCCCGGACAGCTACGAGTGCAGTACTTC; j_call: TRBJ2-7; clone_size: NA; d_call: NA; v_call: TRBV6-5
cdr3_aa: CASSRGENTEAFF; cdr3_nt: TGTGCCAGCAGCCGAGGGGAGAACACTGAAGCTTTCTTT; j_call: TRBJ1-1; clone_size: NA; d_call: NA; v_call: TRBV11-1
cdr3_aa: CASSLQAQGSYNEQFF; cdr3_nt: TGTGCCAGCAGCCTACAAGCGCAGGGCTCCTACAATGAGCAGTTCTTC; j_call: TRBJ2-1; clone_size: few; d_call: NA; v_call: TRBV3-1
cdr3_aa: CAISVIRDSQSGANVLTF; cdr3_nt: TGTGCCATCAGTGTGATACGGGACAGTCAATCTGGGGCCAACGTCCTGACTTTC; j_call: TRBJ2-6; clone_size: NA; d_call: TRBD1; v_call: TRBV10-3
cdr3_aa: CASAGVNSPLHF; cdr3_nt: TGTGCCAGCGCGGGGGTTAATTCACCCCTCCACTTT; j_call: TRBJ1-6; clone_size: NA; d_call: NA; v_call: TRBV11-2
cdr3_aa: CASSPGLYGYTF; cdr3_nt: TGTGCCAGCAGTCCCGGGTTATACGGCTACACCTTC; j_call: TRBJ1-2; clone_size: NA; d_call: NA; v_call: TRBV12-3/TRBV12-4
cdr3_aa: CASSLFSGGQETQYF; cdr3_nt: TGTGCCAGCAGCTTATTTAGCGGGGGCCAAGAGACCCAGTACTTC; j_call: TRBJ2-5; clone_size: NA; d_call: TRBD2; v_call: TRBV11-3
cdr3_aa: CAISEQTSGRANTGELFF; cdr3_nt: TGTGCCATCAGTGAGCAAACTAGCGGGAGGGCGAACACCGGGGAGCTGTTTTTT; j_call: TRBJ2-2; clone_size: few; d_call: TRBD2; v_call: TRBV10-3
cdr3_aa: CSARDWAVQFF; cdr3_nt: TGCAGTGCTAGAGATTGGGCAGTTCAGTTCTTC; j_call: TRBJ2-1; clone_size: few; d_call: NA; v_call: TRBV20-1